The rows below give T cell receptor beta chains drawn from one sample of a study of T cells after yellow fever vaccination. TCRdb redid the calling of the 5' RACE reads with MiXCR, one entry per CDR3 protein. Of nearly 300,000 distinct CDR3 sequences in the sample, around 9.3% were seen once. Sequenced here: CD4+ T cells sorted from PBMCs, sampled 5 days after the yellow fever booster vaccination. The receptor set was obtained from a man in his late teens or twenties who received the YFV17D yellow fever vaccine. Both conserved end residues are part of each CDR3. The D gene is left open where the match is weak. Only some rows state a clone size, as once, few, many or a class for expanded clones.

NA,TRBJ1-1,few,TRBV4-2,TGTGCCAGCAGCCAAGATTCGACAGGTTTCTCTGAAGCTTTCTTT,CASSQDSTGFSEAFF
NA,TRBJ1-4,few,TRBV7-2,TGTGCCAGCAGCTTAGATCGCGGATGGGCTAATGAAAAACTGTTTTTT,CASSLDRGWANEKLFF
NA,TRBJ2-3,few,TRBV10-3,TGTGCCATCAGTGCTACATCAGATACGCAGTATTTT,CAISATSDTQYF
NA,TRBJ2-5,few,TRBV27,TGTGCCAGCAGTTCCCGGGGAAAGACCCAGTACTTC,CASSSRGKTQYF
TRBD1,TRBJ2-1,NA,TRBV6-2/TRBV6-3,TGTGCCAGCACCCGGACAGGGCTCAGCAATGAGCAGTTCTTC,CASTRTGLSNEQFF
NA,TRBJ2-7,NA,TRBV10-2,TGCGCCAGCAGTGCGGGTCAAGCCTACGAGCAGTACTTC,CASSAGQAYEQYF
NA,TRBJ2-3,NA,TRBV5-1,TGCGCCAGCAGCTTGGGGAATGAAATCGCCACAGATACGCAGTATTTT,CASSLGNEIATDTQYF
NA,TRBJ1-3,NA,TRBV2,TGTGCCAGCAGAGCCGGGACAAACTCTGGAAACACCATATATTTT,CASRAGTNSGNTIYF
NA,TRBJ1-3,NA,TRBV11-2,TGTGCCAGCAGCTTGTCAGGGACTGGAAACACCATATATTTT,CASSLSGTGNTIYF
TRBD1,TRBJ1-2,NA,TRBV4-3,TGCGCCAGCAGCCAGCAAACAGGGGATGGCTACACCTTC,CASSQQTGDGYTF
NA,TRBJ1-5,few,TRBV18,TGTGCCAGCTCACGCGGGAGCCAGTCTAATCAGCCCCAGCATTTT,CASSRGSQSNQPQHF
NA,TRBJ1-1,NA,TRBV9,TGTGCCAGCAGCAGAGACGCGGAGGCTGGAGCTTTCTTT,CASSRDAEAGAFF
NA,TRBJ2-3,many,TRBV20-1,TGCAGTGCTCGCGGGGCCCGCGGGTTGACAGATACGCAGTATTTT,CSARGARGLTDTQYF
NA,TRBJ1-2,few,TRBV5-6,TGTGCCAGCAGCTTGGCGGTAGGGTCTGGCTACACCTTC,CASSLAVGSGYTF
TRBD1,TRBJ2-4,NA,TRBV7-2,TGTGCCAGCAGCCCGACCCGAGGGGTGACAGGGCGTGACATTCAGTACTTC,CASSPTRGVTGRDIQYF
NA,TRBJ1-6,NA,TRBV7-8,TGTGCCAGCAGCTTACCCTTGGGGCTGGATTCACCCCTCCACTTT,CASSLPLGLDSPLHF
NA,TRBJ2-6,many,TRBV20-1,TGCAGTTTGCTAAACCAGGGGCGGAATTTCTCTGGGGCCAACGTCCTGACTTTC,CSLLNQGRNFSGANVLTF
NA,TRBJ2-5,few,TRBV20-1,TGCAGTGGAAGGGGACCAGAGACCCAGTACTTC,CSGRGPETQYF
TRBD2,TRBJ2-5,NA,TRBV7-2,TGTGCCAGCAGCTTGGGACTAGCGGGGGGTGCAGGAAAGACCCAGTACTTC,CASSLGLAGGAGKTQYF
NA,TRBJ1-1,few,TRBV7-2,TGTGCCAGCAGCTTAGGACTTAGGGGAGGCGCTGAAGCTTTCTTT,CASSLGLRGGAEAFF
NA,TRBJ1-5,NA,TRBV12-3/TRBV12-4,TGTGCCAGCGCGGGGGGTAGCAATCAGCCCCAGCATTTT,CASAGGSNQPQHF
NA,TRBJ2-7,NA,TRBV29-1,TGCAGCGTCCGATCTCCGGGTAGGGACGAGCAGTACTTC,CSVRSPGRDEQYF
NA,TRBJ2-5,NA,TRBV12-3/TRBV12-4,TGTGCCAGCAGTTGGGACACGGAAGAGACCCAGTACTTC,CASSWDTEETQYF
TRBD1,TRBJ2-7,NA,TRBV10-2,TGCGCCAGCAGGGACAGGGTCGAGCAGTACTTC,CASRDRVEQYF
NA,TRBJ2-5,NA,TRBV7-9,TGTGCCGGCATGACAGTACAAGAGACCCAGTACTTC,CAGMTVQETQYF
TRBD1,TRBJ2-5,NA,TRBV5-4,TGTGCCAGCAGCTCGCCCGGGACAGAAGAGACCCAGTACTTC,CASSSPGTEETQYF
TRBD1,TRBJ2-1,few,TRBV6-5,TGTGCCAGCAGTGCCGGACAGGGCTACAATGAGCAGTTCTTC,CASSAGQGYNEQFF
TRBD1,TRBJ1-5,NA,TRBV6-1,TGTGCCAGCGGAGGACAGGGCCTTATCGGGGGCAATCAGCCCCAGCATTTT,CASGGQGLIGGNQPQHF
NA,TRBJ2-5,few,TRBV29-1,TGCAGCGTTGAGAGAAACAGTCACCGGGAGACCCAGTACTTC,CSVERNSHRETQYF
NA,TRBJ1-6,NA,TRBV27,TGTGCCAGCGGGGGGCGAGGTTCACCCCTCCACTTT,CASGGRGSPLHF
TRBD2,TRBJ2-7,few,TRBV12-3/TRBV12-4,TGTGCCAGCAGTCCTCGGACTAGCCAGACCTACGAGCAGTACTTC,CASSPRTSQTYEQYF
TRBD1,TRBJ2-3,NA,TRBV6-4,TGTGCCAGCAGCCCAAAACAGGGGGCTACGGATACGCAGTATTTT,CASSPKQGATDTQYF
NA,TRBJ1-6,NA,TRBV30,TGTGCCTGCACCCTGGGCAGTTTTACACCCCTCCACTTT,CACTLGSFTPLHF
NA,TRBJ2-7,many,TRBV12-3/TRBV12-4,TGTGCCAGCAGGGAACAGGCGACCCTGTCCTACGAGCAGTACTTC,CASREQATLSYEQYF
NA,TRBJ1-2,few,TRBV27,TGTGCCAGCAGTGCCACAGGAGTACCCTATGGCTACACCTTC,CASSATGVPYGYTF
TRBD1,TRBJ2-7,many,TRBV7-9,TGTGCCAGCAGCAGTCCCGGGACAGCCTACGAGCAGTACTTC,CASSSPGTAYEQYF
NA,TRBJ1-2,few,TRBV5-1,TGCGCCAGCAGCTTGGACGAGGGCAGGGCTAACTATGGCTACACCTTC,CASSLDEGRANYGYTF
NA,TRBJ1-1,few,TRBV5-1,TGCGCCAGCAGCTTGGCGTTCATGAACACTGAAGCTTTCTTT,CASSLAFMNTEAFF
NA,TRBJ1-5,few,TRBV19,TGTGCCAGTAGTATAAATTGGGGACAGCCCCAGCATTTT,CASSINWGQPQHF
TRBD1,TRBJ1-1,NA,TRBV7-9,TGTGCCAGCAGCGTCGGGACAGTAAACACTGAAGCTTTCTTT,CASSVGTVNTEAFF
NA,TRBJ2-3,few,TRBV28,TGTGCCAGCAGTTGGGAGTATACGCAGTATTTT,CASSWEYTQYF
NA,TRBJ2-3,NA,TRBV5-4,TGTGCCAGCAACGTGCCCGGGGAGCCAGATACGCAGTATTTT,CASNVPGEPDTQYF
NA,TRBJ2-3,NA,TRBV13,TGTGCCAGCAGCTTAATCTCTAGTTCAGATACGCAGTATTTT,CASSLISSSDTQYF